The following is a T cell receptor beta chain sequence with its context. Its antigen is currently unknown. Trimming at V came to 4 bases and at J to 3 bases, leaving 4 bases not matched to a gene. Germline assignment: CDR1 SGHRS and CDR2 YFSETQ. This CDR3 has 14 residues. Broader study findings: Tumor memory CD4+ T cell TCR gene usage was found to cluster with blood and lymph node memory CD4+ cells and with lymph node naive CD4+ cells. Greatest tumor Treg TCR overlap was with tumor naive CD4+ cells. Larger-cohort validation covered only one TCR beta V-J rearrangement.

Treg sorting used a CD4+CD25+CD127-/low gate. Constant-region reverse primers amplified full-length variable regions, followed by semi-nested Nested Universal Primer A PCR. TCRdb used MiXCR to reprocess the 5' RACE reads, holding one entry per CDR3 protein. The table has over 45,000 distinct CDR3 sequences, 26% seen once. This TCR came from a female donor with breast cancer. V and J are TRBV5-1 and TRBJ2-3, with 8 bases that match TRBD1. The material sequenced was tumor-infiltrating Tregs sorted from the breast tumor. The CDR3 reads CASSRDRLTDTQYF. Here the CDR3 DNA reads TGCGCCAGCAGCCGGGACAGGCTTACAGATACGCAGTATTTT. The variable domain in full, with the rest retrieved from reference TRBV5-1 and TRBJ2-3, is KAGVTQTPRYLIKTRGQQVTLSCSPISGHRSVSWYQQTPGQGLQFLFEYFSETQRNKGNFPGRFSGRQFSNSRSEMNVSTLELGDSALYLCASSRDRLTDTQYFGPGTRLTVL.